These 29 T cell receptor beta chains came from one sample sequenced in a study of OX40 agonist ivuxolimab in advanced cancers. Some clones are missing from TCRdb's copy, which holds only in-frame ones; the method was immunoSEQ multiplex PCR. The sample carries approximately 47,000 clones, roughly 90% recorded once. The material sequenced was CD4+ or CD8+ T cells sorted from blood, taken in a trial of the OX40 agonist ivuxolimab. The receptors shown here come from an adult with an advanced solid tumor such as melanoma, head and neck, liver or kidney cancer.

This sequence joins TRBV18 and TRBJ2-1, with 9 positions matching TRBD2. The CDR3 totals 14 residues. Germline loops: CDR1 KGHSH, CDR2 LQKENI. Trimming at V came to 3 bases and at J to 6 bases, leaving 3 bases not matched to a gene. DNA of the CDR3: TGTGCCAGCTCACCCGGCGGGAGGGGCAATGAGCAGTTCTTC. This translates into CASSPGGRGNEQFF.

The chain has TRBV10-1 and TRBJ2-5; D is possibly TRBD1 (5 bases). Germline V gives CDR1 WNHNN, CDR2 SYGVQD (reference sequence). The ends were cut back, 5 bases at V and 7 bases at J, with 14 bases in the middle. The CDR3 is 13 residues long. Here the CDR3 reads CASSRQRIGTQYF. The CDR3 nucleotides are TGCGCCAGCAGTCGACAGAGAATCGGGACCCAGTACTTC.

CDR3: CASSLVAGSDTQYF. DNA of the CDR3: TGCGCCAGCAGCTTGGTCGCGGGTTCAGATACGCAGTATTTT. The rearrangement links TRBV5-1 to TRBJ2-3; possible D gene TRBD2, 5 bases. Trimming cost V 0 bases and J 4 bases, with 9 bases left between them. The CDR3 spans 14 residues. CDR1 is SGHRS, CDR2 YFSETQ, per germline.

The chain carries TRBV19 and TRBJ2-6; the D gene is possibly TRBD1 (5 bases). The V gene lost 3 bases and the J gene lost 0 bases, with 15 bases spanning the gap. The germline gives CDR1 LNHDA, CDR2 SQIVND (reference sequence). The CDR3 sequence is 18 residues long. CDR3 coding DNA: TGTGCCAGTAGTATGGGCCTTCAGGGAACCTCTGGGGCCAACGTCCTGACTTTC. Residues: CASSMGLQGTSGANVLTF.

The gene calls are TRBV6-5 and TRBJ2-7; perhaps TRBD1 as D (7 bases). Germline V lookup: CDR1 MNHEY, CDR2 SVGAGI. The length of the CDR3 is 15 residues. Trimming left V 5 bases short and J 2 bases short, with 16 bases between. The CDR3 reads CASSTRQGGTYEQYF. The CDR3, as DNA: TGTGCCAGCAGTACCCGACAGGGAGGAACCTACGAGCAGTACTTC.

This clone came up once. The V gene is TRBV7-3, the J gene TRBJ2-5; maybe TRBD2 (6 bases). This CDR3 region has 15 residues. From germline, CDR1 is SGHTA and CDR2 FQGTGA. Deletions cut 5 bases from V and 4 bases from J, with 17 bases between. The CDR3 region has the DNA TGTGCCAGCAGCCCCGGGAGTACGGTACCAGAGACCCAGTACTTC. Its protein product is CASSPGSTVPETQYF.

The V and J genes are TRBV5-8 and TRBJ2-2; D uncertain. In germline, CDR1 is SGHTS, CDR2 YDEGEE. V shed 1 base and J shed 8 bases, with 3 bases lying between them. The CDR3 is 11 amino acids. CDR3 nucleotide sequence: TGTGCCAGCAGCTTGAGGGGGGAGCTGTTTTTT. This codes for CASSLRGELFF.

This clone was detected once. DNA of the CDR3: TGCGCCAGCAGTGCGGGGCGCGAGCAGTACTTC. Residues: CASSAGREQYF. The chain carries TRBV10-1 and TRBJ2-7; D possibly uses TRBD1 or TRBD2 (5 bases each). CDR1 is WNHNN and CDR2 is SYGVQD in the germline V gene (reference sequence). V was trimmed by 4 bases and J by 6 bases, leaving 7 bases between them. The CDR3 length is 11 residues.

The chain carries TRBV27 and TRBJ1-5; D unresolved. This CDR3 comprises 15 residues. Trimming took 3 bases from V and 2 from J, leaving 11 bases between them. Germline CDR1 MNHEY, CDR2 SMNVEV (reference sequence). As DNA, the CDR3 is TGTGCCAGCAGTTTCAGTAGCCAGGGCAATCAGCCCCAGCATTTT. Its protein is CASSFSSQGNQPQHF.

This chain links TRBV18 with TRBJ1-5; D is uncertain. Trimming cost V 6 bases and J 0 bases, with 9 bases left between them. Germline CDR1 and CDR2: KGHSH and LQKENI. The CDR3 consists of 14 residues. The DNA of the CDR3 is TGTGCCAGCTCCGGCGTGGATAGCAATCAGCCCCAGCATTTT. Its translation is CASSGVDSNQPQHF.

CDR3 region: CASSLTSGSVTYNEQFF. The CDR3, as DNA: TGTGCCAGCAGCTTGACTAGCGGGAGTGTGACCTACAATGAGCAGTTCTTC. V gene TRBV5-4 combines with J gene TRBJ2-1; 11 positions agree with TRBD2. This CDR3 has 17 residues. The V and J ends lost 1 base and 2 bases, in that order; junction bases with no gene match: 5. Looked up from germline, CDR1 is SGHNT and CDR2 is YYREEE (reference sequence).

V gene TRBV9 combines with J gene TRBJ2-5, with D uncertain. The germline CDR1 and CDR2 sequences are SGDLS and YYNGEE. Between the trimmed V and J ends, which lost 1 base and 0 bases, there was a span of 10 bases. The CDR3 covers 15 residues. CDR3 in amino acids: CASSVTTENQETQYF. The CDR3 DNA sequence: TGTGCCAGCAGCGTAACCACAGAAAACCAAGAGACCCAGTACTTC. The full variable domain, its missing parts supplied by reference TRBV9 and TRBJ2-5, is DSGVTQTPKHLITATGQRVTLRCSPRSGDLSVYWYQQSLDQGLQFLIQYYNGEERAKGNILERFSAQQFPDLHSELNLSSLELGDSALYFCASSVTTENQETQYFGPGTRLLVL.

V gene TRBV18 combines with J gene TRBJ1-2; D is perhaps TRBD1 (6 bases). The CDR3 sequence is 14 residues long. The germline CDR1 and CDR2 sequences are KGHSH and LQKENI. V was trimmed by 2 bases and J by 8 bases, leaving 15 bases between them. This CDR3 is CASSPSSGAHGYTF. Here the CDR3 DNA reads TGTGCCAGCTCACCATCGTCAGGGGCCCACGGCTACACCTTC.

The chain recombines TRBV5-1 with TRBJ2-5; a weak D match, TRBD2 (6 bases). Germline V gene lookup returns CDR1 SGHRS and CDR2 YFSETQ. This CDR3 has 15 amino acids. Trimming cost V 1 base and J 5 bases, with 15 bases left between them. The CDR3 DNA reads as TGCGCCAGCAGCTTGTCGGGAGCGGCCTCGGAGACCCAGTACTTC. Translated, it gives CASSLSGAASETQYF.

The V call is TRBV6-5, the J call TRBJ1-6; D is unresolved. The CDR3 consists of 13 residues. The germline V and J ends were trimmed by 4 bases and 8 bases, with 9 bases remaining between them. Germline V gene lookup returns CDR1 MNHEY and CDR2 SVGAGI. The chain's CDR3 is CASSSAGYSPLHF. The DNA for the CDR3 is TGTGCCAGCAGTTCGGCGGGTTATTCACCCCTCCACTTT.

The chain uses TRBV5-1 and TRBJ2-3; 9 bases agree with TRBD2. V trimming: 4 bases; J trimming: 3 bases; junction bases outside the gene matches: 9. This CDR3 contains 16 residues. CDR1 and CDR2 (germline): SGHRS, YFSETQ. The CDR3 region is CASSPQQREVTDTQYF. The CDR3 region has the DNA TGCGCCAGCAGCCCTCAACAGCGGGAGGTGACAGATACGCAGTATTTT.

V and J are TRBV5-4 and TRBJ1-2; D perhaps matches TRBD1 (5 bases). The germline V and J ends were trimmed by 3 bases and 4 bases, with 13 bases remaining between them. This CDR3 spans 14 amino acids. Germline CDR1 SGHNT, CDR2 YYREEE (reference sequence). CDR3 nucleotides: TGTGCCAGCAGCTCATCGGCAGACAGCTATGGCTACACCTTC. Protein sequence: CASSSSADSYGYTF.

In its sample, this clone was seen a few times. The chain combines TRBV30 with TRBJ2-3; D remains ambiguous. The V gene's germline CDR1 is GTSNPN and CDR2 SVGIG (reference sequence). The V and J ends lost 3 bases and 1 base respectively, with 17 bases between them. The CDR3 totals 16 residues. The CDR3 bases are TGTGCCTGGAGGTCTAACTGGTTTCCCCGCACAGATACGCAGTATTTT. This translates into CAWRSNWFPRTDTQYF. The full variable domain, its missing parts supplied by reference TRBV30 and TRBJ2-3, is SQTIHQWPATLVQPVGSPLSLECTVEGTSNPNLYWYRQAAGRGLQLLFYSVGIGQISSEVPQNLSASRPQDRQFILSSKKLLLSDSGFYLCAWRSNWFPRTDTQYFGPGTRLTVL.

The V gene is TRBV27, the J gene TRBJ1-4; D unresolved. The CDR3 totals 16 residues. V lost 3 bases to trimming and J lost 0 bases, with 11 bases between them. Germline V CDR1 and CDR2: MNHEY, SMNVEV (reference sequence). The CDR3 loop is CASSLRSPATNEKLFF. The CDR3 bases are TGTGCCAGCAGTTTGAGGTCACCTGCAACTAATGAAAAACTGTTTTTT.

This sequence joins TRBV28 and TRBJ2-1, with a possible D match to TRBD1 (6 bases). Deletions cut 4 bases from V and 0 bases from J, with 10 bases between. This CDR3 is 15 amino acids long. Germline V gene data show CDR1 as MDHEN and CDR2 as SYDVKM. Written as DNA, the CDR3 is TGTGCCAGCAGTTCAACAGGGATCTCCTACAATGAGCAGTTCTTC. Protein: CASSSTGISYNEQFF.

This sequence joins TRBV19 and TRBJ1-2, with D perhaps matching TRBD1 (6 bases). The CDR3 length is 14 residues. Per the germline V gene, CDR1 is LNHDA and CDR2 is SQIVND (reference sequence). V was shortened by 0 bases and J by 7 bases, with 12 bases between the two germline ends. The CDR3, as DNA: TGTGCCAGTAGTATAGAGTACAGGGTCGTTGGCTACACCTTC. The encoded protein is CASSIEYRVVGYTF.

The V and J genes are TRBV6-5 and TRBJ2-7; perhaps TRBD2 as D (7 bases). Germline V CDR1 and CDR2: MNHEY, SVGAGI. CDR3 length equals 13 residues. As DNA, the CDR3 is TGTGCTTCATTCCGGGGGGCCGGCGGCGAGCAGTACTTC. This sequence encodes CASFRGAGGEQYF.

This clone was picked up one time. This chain uses TRBV4-2 with TRBJ2-1; 7 nucleotides match TRBD1. The CDR3 spans 16 residues. J was trimmed by 7 bases and V by 5 bases; bases with no gene match: 14. The germline V gene encodes CDR1 LGHNA and CDR2 YNFKEQ. CDR3 residues: CASSEYGQAGRNEQFF. CDR3 sequence (DNA): TGTGCCAGCAGCGAGTACGGACAGGCGGGTAGGAATGAGCAGTTCTTC.

V usage is TRBV9 and J usage is TRBJ2-1; 14 positions agree with TRBD2. CDR1 SGDLS and CDR2 YYNGEE come from the germline V gene. V lost 3 bases, J lost 5 bases, and 1 base stayed unmatched. CDR3 length: 15 residues. CDR3 protein: CASSAGLAGDNEQFF. Written as DNA, the CDR3 is TGTGCCAGCAGCGCGGGACTAGCGGGAGACAATGAGCAGTTCTTC.

The gene calls are TRBV5-1 and TRBJ2-7, with 7 positions matching TRBD2. The length of the CDR3 is 15 residues. Germline loops: CDR1 SGHRS, CDR2 YFSETQ. V trimming: 0 bases; J trimming: 4 bases; junction bases outside the gene matches: 7. The CDR3 DNA sequence: TGCGCCAGCAGCTTGGCCGGGGGAGGGAGATACGAGCAGTACTTC. Its translation: CASSLAGGGRYEQYF.

This sequence joins TRBV7-9 and TRBJ2-7, with TRBD1 as a possible D gene (5 bases). V was trimmed by 4 bases and J by 1 base, leaving 11 bases between them. This CDR3 is built from 14 residues. The germline gives CDR1 SEHNR, CDR2 FQNEAQ (reference sequence). CDR3 residues: CASSSDSSSYEQYF. The DNA for the CDR3 is TGTGCCAGCAGCTCCGACAGTAGTTCCTACGAGCAGTACTTC.

The CDR3 bases are TGTGCCAGCAGTACACGAACTGACTATATCTACGAGCAGTACTTC. As protein: CASSTRTDYIYEQYF. The chain links TRBV28 to TRBJ2-7, with D maybe TRBD2 (5 bases). The CDR3 contains 15 residues. The germline gives CDR1 MDHEN, CDR2 SYDVKM. V shed 5 bases and J shed 3 bases, with 17 bases lying between them. Complete variable domain (other parts from reference TRBV28 and TRBJ2-7): DVKVTQSSRYLVKRTGEKVFLECVQDMDHENMFWYRQDPGLGLRLIYFSYDVKMKEKGDIPEGYSVSREKKERFSLILESASTNQTSMYLCASSTRTDYIYEQYFGPGTRLTVT.

The rearrangement uses TRBV7-9 and TRBJ2-3, with TRBD2 identical over 16 bases. Germline V CDR1 and CDR2: SEHNR, FQNEAQ (reference sequence). V was clipped by 2 bases and J by 6 bases; unmatched bases: 2. The CDR3 is 16 residues long. The CDR3 DNA follows: TGTGCCAGCAGCTTAATGGGACTAGCGGGAGGGGATACGCAGTATTTT. This encodes CASSLMGLAGGDTQYF.

The chain joins TRBV18 to TRBJ2-2; the D call may be TRBD1 or TRBD2 (6 bases each). Germline CDR1 and CDR2: KGHSH and LQKENI. Trimming pared 2 bases from V and 2 bases from J, leaving 9 bases between. The CDR3 has 15 amino acids. Here the CDR3 reads CASSPSGANTGELFF. CDR3 DNA: TGTGCCAGCTCACCATCGGGGGCCAACACCGGGGAGCTGTTTTTT.